The 17 T cell receptor beta chains reported below all come from one sample, sequenced in a study of shared clonotypes between healthy human individuals. The table came from immunoSEQ multiplex PCR; TCRdb's copy has only in-frame clones and leaves some out. The sample has 2 million to 3 million clones; more than 85% are singletons. The specimen sequenced was naive CD4+ T cells from PBMCs. Subset of the sample: CD45RA+ positively selected. The receptors here all came from a man younger than 35 in good health. Some clones in this sample may be carry-over from other donors' samples.

The CDR3 sequence is CASSDGTSDHNEQFF. CDR3 sequence (DNA): TGTGCCAGCAGTGATGGGACTAGCGATCACAATGAGCAGTTCTTC. The V gene is TRBV6-1, the J gene TRBJ2-1; the match to TRBD2 covers 10 bases. Germline V gene data show CDR1 as MNHNS and CDR2 as SASEGT. The CDR3 has 15 residues. J lost 5 bases, V lost 3 bases, and 4 bases had no gene match.

This chain connects TRBV7-8 to TRBJ2-1; 7 nucleotides agree with TRBD2. Germline trimming cut 7 bases from V and 0 bases from J; bases unmatched to any gene: 9. CDR3 size: 16 residues. Germline assignment: CDR1 SGHVS and CDR2 FQNEAQ. CDR3 amino acids: CASILGGRLSYNEQFF. The CDR3 nucleotides read TGTGCCAGCATCCTCGGGGGGAGGCTCTCCTACAATGAGCAGTTCTTC.

This rearrangement joins TRBV5-8 to TRBJ2-1; TRBD2 matches at 8 bases. The CDR3 is 16 amino acids. V gave up 6 bases and J gave up 0 bases; unmatched junction bases: 8. Germline CDR1 is SGHTS and CDR2 is YDEGEE. The CDR3: CASTFSGTRSYNEQFF. The CDR3 nucleotides read TGTGCCAGCACCTTTAGCGGGACCCGCTCCTACAATGAGCAGTTCTTC.

The chain employs TRBV14 and TRBJ2-5; 8 nucleotides match TRBD2. V was clipped by 4 bases and J by 5 bases; unmatched bases: 9. Germline lookup yields CDR1 SGHDN and CDR2 FVKESK. The CDR3 length is 15 residues. This CDR3 reads CASSRRRGGSETQYF. In nucleotides, the CDR3 is TGTGCCAGCAGCCGACGTCGGGGGGGCTCGGAGACCCAGTACTTC. Based on the CDR3 plus reference TRBV14 and TRBJ2-5, the full variable domain is EAGVTQFPSHSVIEKGQTVTLRCDPISGHDNLYWYRRVMGKEIKFLLHFVKESKQDESGMPNNRFLAERTGGTYSTLKVQPAELEDSGVYFCASSRRRGGSETQYFGPGTRLLVL.

V and J are TRBV4-1 and TRBJ2-7; 9 bases map to TRBD2. Germline V gives CDR1 MGHRA, CDR2 YSYEKL. This CDR3 region has 17 residues. Germline trimming cut 4 bases from V and 5 bases from J; bases unmatched to any gene: 15. The CDR3 reads CASSPLSRGRALDEQYF. The CDR3 coding sequence is TGCGCCAGCAGCCCCCTGAGTCGCGGGAGGGCTCTAGACGAGCAGTACTTC.

The rearrangement links TRBV5-1 to TRBJ2-1; 7 nucleotides align to TRBD1. CDR1 and CDR2 from the germline V gene are SGHRS and YFSETQ. The trim removed 3 bases at V and 5 bases at J, leaving 5 bases unmatched. This CDR3 comprises 14 residues. The CDR3 DNA reads TGCGCCAGCAGCTCCGGGACAGACAACAATGAGCAGTTCTTC. It is translated as CASSSGTDNNEQFF.

The chain has TRBV7-9 and TRBJ2-7; no reliable D call. V was shortened by 2 bases and J by 9 bases, with 17 bases between the two germline ends. There are 14 residues in the CDR3. Germline CDR1 and CDR2: SEHNR and FQNEAQ (reference sequence). The CDR3, as DNA: TGTGCCAGCAGCTTACCTCTTATGGCCCCCGTGCAGTACTTC. The encoded protein is CASSLPLMAPVQYF.

A single count supports this clone. The V gene is TRBV28, the J gene TRBJ1-5; D remains unclear. Germline CDR1 reads MDHEN; CDR2 reads SYDVKM. The CDR3 spans 20 residues. V was trimmed by 4 bases and J by 0 bases, leaving 25 bases between them. The CDR3 coding sequence is TGTGCCAGCAGTTCCGCGGCCGTAGGGAAGGGAACTAATAGCAATCAGCCCCAGCATTTT. It translates to CASSSAAVGKGTNSNQPQHF.

The CDR3 DNA follows: TGTGCCAGCAGCTTATCCTTGAGCACAGATACGCAGTATTTT. The encoded protein is CASSLSLSTDTQYF. The V gene is TRBV7-3, the J gene TRBJ2-3, with D unclear. The V and J ends lost 2 bases and 0 bases respectively, with 6 bases between them. The CDR3 is 14 residues long. Per the germline V gene, CDR1 is SGHTA and CDR2 is FQGTGA.

As regards this clone: Its ends do not fully match the called genes, so a read error is possible. The V and J genes are TRBV5-1 and TRBJ2-7, with a tentative D call TRBD2 (5 bases). The CDR3 length is 16 residues. Germline CDR1 SGHRS, CDR2 YFSETQ. CDR3: CASSLGGPTTEVPPAF. CDR3 DNA sequence: TGCGCCAGCAGCTTGGGGGGTCCCACCACGGAGGTCCCCCCGGCCTTC.

The chain recombines TRBV18 with TRBJ2-2; 8 bases match TRBD1. The V segment lost 8 bases and the J segment 5 bases; nucleotides outside the gene matches: 10. CDR1 and CDR2 (germline): KGHSH, LQKENI. The CDR3 has 15 residues. CDR3 sequence (DNA): TGTGCCAGCGCCCCAGGACAGGGTAGGACCGGGGAGCTGTTTTTT. It encodes CASAPGQGRTGELFF.

CDR3: CASSYSINSGAAAQYF. CDR3 coding DNA: TGTGCCAGCAGTTACTCCATCAATTCGGGGGCAGCCGCACAGTACTTC. This sequence joins TRBV6-6 and TRBJ2-4, with D perhaps being TRBD1 or TRBD2 (6 bases each). Germline V gene lookup returns CDR1 MNHNY and CDR2 SVGAGI (reference sequence). V was pared by 0 bases and J by 13 bases, with 22 bases between. This CDR3 region has 16 residues.

The rearrangement uses TRBV11-2 and TRBJ2-2; 9 nucleotides line up with TRBD2. Per germline, CDR1 SGHAT and CDR2 FQNNGV. With V trimmed by 3 bases and J by 5 bases, 4 bases remained unmatched. This CDR3 is built from 15 residues. CDR3 sequence reads: CASSFVAGVTGELFF. For the CDR3, the DNA is TGTGCCAGCAGCTTTGTAGCGGGAGTGACCGGGGAGCTGTTTTTT.

The genes are TRBV28 and TRBJ2-7; a weak D match, TRBD1 (6 bases). CDR3 length: 15 amino acids. Germline CDR1 and CDR2: MDHEN and SYDVKM. V shed 8 bases and J shed 0 bases, with 17 bases lying between them. The CDR3: CASEDRFSFSYEQYF. CDR3 sequence (DNA): TGTGCCAGCGAAGACAGGTTCTCGTTCTCCTACGAGCAGTACTTC. Looking up the rest from reference TRBV28 and TRBJ2-7 gives the full variable domain: DVKVTQSSRYLVKRTGEKVFLECVQDMDHENMFWYRQDPGLGLRLIYFSYDVKMKEKGDIPEGYSVSREKKERFSLILESASTNQTSMYLCASEDRFSFSYEQYFGPGTRLTVT.

This clone showed up just once. This chain connects TRBV18 to TRBJ2-2; TRBD1 agrees at 8 bases. The CDR3 has 14 amino acids. V was pared by 4 bases and J by 6 bases, with 4 bases of the junction left unmatched. The germline gives CDR1 KGHSH, CDR2 LQKENI. The CDR3 loop is CASSLDRGAGELFF. As DNA, the CDR3 is TGTGCCAGCTCACTCGACAGGGGAGCCGGGGAGCTGTTTTTT.

With respect to this clone: The identical CDR3 is also encoded by other nucleotide sequences in the sample. This chain uses TRBV5-1 with TRBJ2-2, with D hard to call. The CDR3 length is 15 residues. V shed 2 bases and J shed 0 bases, with 8 bases lying between them. CDR1 is SGHRS, CDR2 YFSETQ, per germline. The chain's CDR3 is CASSLLGANTGELFF. The CDR3 region has the DNA TGCGCCAGCAGCTTATTGGGCGCGAACACCGGGGAGCTGTTTTTT.

The chain combines TRBV28 with TRBJ1-4; TRBD1 aligns across 9 bases. Germline-derived CDR1 and CDR2 are MDHEN and SYDVKM. The CDR3 length is 15 residues. The trim removed 4 bases at V and 8 bases at J, leaving 8 bases unmatched. CDR3 sequence: CASSSSDRGGEKLFF. As DNA, the CDR3 is TGTGCCAGCAGTTCCTCTGACAGGGGGGGGGAAAAACTGTTTTTT.